This T cell receptor beta chain was retrieved from a study of cytomegalovirus exposure and HLA in healthy donors. Trimming cost V 5 bases and J 0 bases, with 11 bases left between them. The germline gives CDR1 SNHLY, CDR2 FYNNEI. CDR3 length: 14 residues. These donors, healthy bone marrow donors, were studied. A multiplex PCR was run with 60 Vbeta primers and 13 Jbeta primers. Sequencing was performed with immunoSEQ multiplex PCR; in TCRdb, only in-frame clones are kept and a portion is missing. The sample has some 150,000 clones, 60% to 80% seen once. The chain joins TRBV2 to TRBJ2-7, with D perhaps matching TRBD1 (6 bases). The sequence derives from a male donor in good health and CMV-seronegative. The sample was PBMCs. The CDR3 region has the DNA TGTGCCAGCAGTCTTACAGGGCGCTCCTACGAGCAGTACTTC. Protein: CASSLTGRSYEQYF.